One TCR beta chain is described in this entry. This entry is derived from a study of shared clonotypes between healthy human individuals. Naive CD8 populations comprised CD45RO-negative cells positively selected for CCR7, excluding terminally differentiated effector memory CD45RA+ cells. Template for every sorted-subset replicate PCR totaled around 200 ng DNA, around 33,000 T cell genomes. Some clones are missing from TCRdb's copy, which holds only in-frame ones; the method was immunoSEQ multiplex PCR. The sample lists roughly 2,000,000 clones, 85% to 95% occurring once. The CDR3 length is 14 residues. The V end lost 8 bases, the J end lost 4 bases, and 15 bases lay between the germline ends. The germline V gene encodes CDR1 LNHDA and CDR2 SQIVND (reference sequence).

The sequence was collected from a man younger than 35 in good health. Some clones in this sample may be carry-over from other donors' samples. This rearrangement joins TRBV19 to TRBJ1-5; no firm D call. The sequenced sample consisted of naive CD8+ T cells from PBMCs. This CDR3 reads CASQKIGGNQPQHF. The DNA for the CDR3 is TGTGCCAGTCAGAAAATTGGAGGGAATCAGCCCCAGCATTTT. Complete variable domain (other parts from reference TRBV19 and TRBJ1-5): DGGITQSPKYLFRKEGQNVTLSCEQNLNHDAMYWYRQDPGQGLRLIYYSQIVNDFQKGDIAEGYSVSREKKESFPLTVTSAQKNPTAFYLCASQKIGGNQPQHFGDGTRLSIL.